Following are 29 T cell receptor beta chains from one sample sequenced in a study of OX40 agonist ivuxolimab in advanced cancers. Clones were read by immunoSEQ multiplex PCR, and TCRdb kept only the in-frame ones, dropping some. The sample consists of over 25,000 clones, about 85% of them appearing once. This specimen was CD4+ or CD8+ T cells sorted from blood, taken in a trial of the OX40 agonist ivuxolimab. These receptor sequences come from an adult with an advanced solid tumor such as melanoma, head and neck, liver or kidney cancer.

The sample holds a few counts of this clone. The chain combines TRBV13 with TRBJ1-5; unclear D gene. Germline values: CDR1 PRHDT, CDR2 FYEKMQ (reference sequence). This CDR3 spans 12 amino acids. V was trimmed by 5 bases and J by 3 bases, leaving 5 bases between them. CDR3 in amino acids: CASSGINQPQHF. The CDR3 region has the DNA TGTGCCAGCAGCGGAATCAATCAGCCCCAGCATTTT.

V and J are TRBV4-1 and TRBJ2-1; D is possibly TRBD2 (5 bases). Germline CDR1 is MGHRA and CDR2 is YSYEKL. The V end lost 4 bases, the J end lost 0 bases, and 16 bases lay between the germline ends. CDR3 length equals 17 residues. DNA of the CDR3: TGCGCCAGCAGCCGGCGTATTAGCGCATTCTCCTACAATGAGCAGTTCTTC. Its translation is CASSRRISAFSYNEQFF.

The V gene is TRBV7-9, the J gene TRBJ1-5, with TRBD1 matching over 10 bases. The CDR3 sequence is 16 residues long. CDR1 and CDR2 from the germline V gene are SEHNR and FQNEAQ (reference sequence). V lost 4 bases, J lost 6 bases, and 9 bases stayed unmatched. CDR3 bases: TGTGCCAGCAGCTCGGATCCGGGACAGGGGATTCAGCCCCAGCATTTT. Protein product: CASSSDPGQGIQPQHF.

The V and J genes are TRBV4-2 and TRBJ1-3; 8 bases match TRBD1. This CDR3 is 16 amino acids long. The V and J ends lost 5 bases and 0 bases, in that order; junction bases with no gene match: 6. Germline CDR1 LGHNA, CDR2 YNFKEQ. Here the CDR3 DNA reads TGTGCCAGCAGCTCCACGACAGGGGTCTCTGGAAACACCATATATTTT. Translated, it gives CASSSTTGVSGNTIYF.

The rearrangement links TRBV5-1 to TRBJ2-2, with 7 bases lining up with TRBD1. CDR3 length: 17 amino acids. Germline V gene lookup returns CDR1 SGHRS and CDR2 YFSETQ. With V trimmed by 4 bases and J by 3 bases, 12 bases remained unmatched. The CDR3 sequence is CASSTVLLQGDTGELFF. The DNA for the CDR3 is TGCGCCAGCAGCACCGTACTCCTGCAGGGGGACACCGGGGAGCTGTTTTTT.

CDR3 coding DNA: TGTGCCAGCAGTTTACACAGCTCGAACACTGAAGCTTTCTTT. Its translation is CASSLHSSNTEAFF. The chain joins TRBV27 to TRBJ1-1; D is undetermined. Germline V CDR1 and CDR2: MNHEY, SMNVEV (reference sequence). Trimming cost V 2 bases and J 1 base, with 8 bases left between them. This CDR3 has 14 residues.

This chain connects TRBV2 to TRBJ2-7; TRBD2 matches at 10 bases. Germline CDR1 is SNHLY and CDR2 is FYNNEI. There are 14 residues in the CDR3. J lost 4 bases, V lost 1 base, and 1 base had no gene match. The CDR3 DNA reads TGTGCCAGCAGTGAAGAGCGGGGGGGTTACGAGCAGTACTTC. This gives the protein CASSEERGGYEQYF. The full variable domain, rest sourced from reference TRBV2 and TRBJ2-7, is EPEVTQTPSHQVTQMGQEVILRCVPISNHLYFYWYRQILGQKVEFLVSFYNNEISEKSEIFDDQFSVERPDGSNFTLKIRSTKLEDSAMYFCASSEERGGYEQYFGPGTRLTVT.

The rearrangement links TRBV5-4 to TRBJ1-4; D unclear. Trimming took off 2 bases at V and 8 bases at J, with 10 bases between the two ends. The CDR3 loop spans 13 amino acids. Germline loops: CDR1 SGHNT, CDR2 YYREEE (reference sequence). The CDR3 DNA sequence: TGTGCCAGCAGCTTCCAGGTTGACGAAAAACTGTTTTTT. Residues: CASSFQVDEKLFF.

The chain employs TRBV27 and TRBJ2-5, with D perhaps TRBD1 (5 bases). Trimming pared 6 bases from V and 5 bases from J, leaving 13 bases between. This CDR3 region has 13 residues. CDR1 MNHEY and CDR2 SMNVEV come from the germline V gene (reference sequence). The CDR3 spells CASSSRVAETQYF. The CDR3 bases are TGTGCCAGCAGCTCCAGGGTTGCGGAGACCCAGTACTTC.

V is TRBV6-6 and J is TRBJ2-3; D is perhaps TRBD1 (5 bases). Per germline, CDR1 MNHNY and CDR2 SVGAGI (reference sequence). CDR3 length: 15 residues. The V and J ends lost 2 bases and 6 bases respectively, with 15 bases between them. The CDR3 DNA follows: TGTGCCAGCAGTTACCTTTGGGGCACTGCGGATACGCAGTATTTT. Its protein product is CASSYLWGTADTQYF.

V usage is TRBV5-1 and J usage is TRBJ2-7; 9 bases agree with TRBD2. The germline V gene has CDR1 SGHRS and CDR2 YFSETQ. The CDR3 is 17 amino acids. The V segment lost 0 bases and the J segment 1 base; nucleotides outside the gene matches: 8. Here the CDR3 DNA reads TGCGCCAGCAGCTTGGCTCCTAGCGGGGTAGTTTCCTACGAGCAGTACTTC. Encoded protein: CASSLAPSGVVSYEQYF. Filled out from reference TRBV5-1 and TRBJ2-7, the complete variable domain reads KAGVTQTPRYLIKTRGQQVTLSCSPISGHRSVSWYQQTPGQGLQFLFEYFSETQRNKGNFPGRFSGRQFSNSRSEMNVSTLELGDSALYLCASSLAPSGVVSYEQYFGPGTRLTVT.

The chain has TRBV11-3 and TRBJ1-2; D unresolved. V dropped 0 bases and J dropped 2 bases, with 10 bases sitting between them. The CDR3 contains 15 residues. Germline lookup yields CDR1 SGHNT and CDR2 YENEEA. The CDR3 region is CASSLEGRRNYGYTF. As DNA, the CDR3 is TGTGCCAGCAGCTTAGAGGGTCGGCGGAACTATGGCTACACCTTC.

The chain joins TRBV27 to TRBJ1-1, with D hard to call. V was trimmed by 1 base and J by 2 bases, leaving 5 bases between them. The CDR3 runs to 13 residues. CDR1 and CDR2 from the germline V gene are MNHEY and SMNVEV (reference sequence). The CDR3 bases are TGTGCCAGCAGTTTATTGGCCAACACTGAAGCTTTCTTT. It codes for CASSLLANTEAFF.

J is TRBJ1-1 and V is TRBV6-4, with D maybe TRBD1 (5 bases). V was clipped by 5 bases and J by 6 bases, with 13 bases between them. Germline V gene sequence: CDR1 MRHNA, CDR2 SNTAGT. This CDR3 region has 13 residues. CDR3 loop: CASSPGPSAEAFF. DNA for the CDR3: TGTGCCAGCAGTCCGGGGCCTAGCGCTGAAGCTTTCTTT.

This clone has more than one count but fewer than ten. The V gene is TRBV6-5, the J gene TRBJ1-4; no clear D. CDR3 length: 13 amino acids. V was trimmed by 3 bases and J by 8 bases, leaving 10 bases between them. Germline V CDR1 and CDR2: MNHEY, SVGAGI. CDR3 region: CASSYYGGEKLFF. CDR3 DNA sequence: TGTGCCAGCAGTTATTACGGAGGGGAAAAACTGTTTTTT.

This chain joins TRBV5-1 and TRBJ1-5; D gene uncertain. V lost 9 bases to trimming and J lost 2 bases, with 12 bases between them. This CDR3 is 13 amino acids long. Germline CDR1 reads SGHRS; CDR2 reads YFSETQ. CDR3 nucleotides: TGCGCCAACCTAGGGAGGGGCAATCAGCCCCAGCATTTT. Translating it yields CANLGRGNQPQHF.

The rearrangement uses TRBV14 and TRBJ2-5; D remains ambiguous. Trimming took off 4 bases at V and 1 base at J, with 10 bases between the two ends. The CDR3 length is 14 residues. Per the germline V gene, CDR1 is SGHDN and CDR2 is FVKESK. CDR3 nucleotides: TGTGCCAGCAGCCCCCCTACGAGCCAAGAGACCCAGTACTTC. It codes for CASSPPTSQETQYF.

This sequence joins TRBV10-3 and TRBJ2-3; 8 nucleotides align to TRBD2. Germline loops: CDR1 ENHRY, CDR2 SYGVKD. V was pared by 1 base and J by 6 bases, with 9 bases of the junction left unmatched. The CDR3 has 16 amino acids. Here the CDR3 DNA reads TGTGCCATCAGTGAGTTAGGAGCGGGGGTGGGGGATACGCAGTATTTT. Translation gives CAISELGAGVGDTQYF.

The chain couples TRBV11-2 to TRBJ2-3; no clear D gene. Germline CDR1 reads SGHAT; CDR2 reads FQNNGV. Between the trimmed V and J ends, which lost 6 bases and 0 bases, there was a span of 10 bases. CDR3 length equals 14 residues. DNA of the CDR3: TGTGCCAGCAGTCCGGGCTCTAGCACAGATACGCAGTATTTT. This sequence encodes CASSPGSSTDTQYF.

The CDR3, as DNA: TGTGCCAGCCTCGGGACAGGGGGCAACTATGGCTACACCTTC. Protein sequence: CASLGTGGNYGYTF. This chain links TRBV6-1 with TRBJ1-2; 12 bases map to TRBD1. This CDR3 contains 14 residues. Per the germline V gene, CDR1 is MNHNS and CDR2 is SASEGT. J was trimmed by 2 bases and V by 8 bases; bases with no gene match: 3.

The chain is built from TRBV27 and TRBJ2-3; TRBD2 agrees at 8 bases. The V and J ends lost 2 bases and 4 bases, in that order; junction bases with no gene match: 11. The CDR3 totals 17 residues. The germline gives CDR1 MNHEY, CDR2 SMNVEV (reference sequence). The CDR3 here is CASSLRSDGGDPDTQYF. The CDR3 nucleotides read TGTGCCAGCAGTTTACGGTCGGACGGGGGGGATCCAGATACGCAGTATTTT.

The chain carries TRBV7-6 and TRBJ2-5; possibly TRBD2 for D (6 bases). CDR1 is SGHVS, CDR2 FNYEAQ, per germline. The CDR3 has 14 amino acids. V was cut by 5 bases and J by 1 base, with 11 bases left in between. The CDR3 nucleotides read TGTGCCAGCAGCCCGGGACTTTCCCAAGAGACCCAGTACTTC. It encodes CASSPGLSQETQYF.

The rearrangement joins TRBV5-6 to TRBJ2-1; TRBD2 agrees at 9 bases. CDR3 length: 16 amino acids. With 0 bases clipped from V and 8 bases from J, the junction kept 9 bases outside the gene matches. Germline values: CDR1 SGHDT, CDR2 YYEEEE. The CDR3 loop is CASSLGLGTSPDEQFF. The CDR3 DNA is TGTGCCAGCAGCTTGGGGCTAGGGACTAGCCCCGATGAGCAGTTCTTC.

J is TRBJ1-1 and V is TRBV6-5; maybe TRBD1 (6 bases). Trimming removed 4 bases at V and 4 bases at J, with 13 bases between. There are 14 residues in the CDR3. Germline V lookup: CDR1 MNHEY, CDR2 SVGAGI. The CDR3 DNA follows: TGTGCCAGCAGTTGGGGGCCCTCGGCCACTGAAGCTTTCTTT. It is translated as CASSWGPSATEAFF.

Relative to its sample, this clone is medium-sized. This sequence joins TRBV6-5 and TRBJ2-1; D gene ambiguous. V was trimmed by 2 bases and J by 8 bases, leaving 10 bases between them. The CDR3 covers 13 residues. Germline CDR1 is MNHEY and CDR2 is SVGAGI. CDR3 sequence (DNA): TGTGCCAGCAGTTACACCCCTTCCGATGAGCAGTTCTTC. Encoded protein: CASSYTPSDEQFF.

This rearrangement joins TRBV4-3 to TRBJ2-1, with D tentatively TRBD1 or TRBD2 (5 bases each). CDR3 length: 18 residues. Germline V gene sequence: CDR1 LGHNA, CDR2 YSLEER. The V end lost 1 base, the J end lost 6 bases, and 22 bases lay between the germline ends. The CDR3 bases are TGCGCCAGCAGCCAAGGACCCCCGGGGCTAGCCCTCGGCAATGAGCAGTTCTTC. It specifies CASSQGPPGLALGNEQFF.

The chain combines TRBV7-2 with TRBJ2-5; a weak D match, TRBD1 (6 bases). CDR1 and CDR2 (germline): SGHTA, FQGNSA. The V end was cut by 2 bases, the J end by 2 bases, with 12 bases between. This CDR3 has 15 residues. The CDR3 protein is CASSLLRTEQETQYF. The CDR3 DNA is TGTGCCAGCAGCTTACTCCGGACAGAACAAGAGACCCAGTACTTC.

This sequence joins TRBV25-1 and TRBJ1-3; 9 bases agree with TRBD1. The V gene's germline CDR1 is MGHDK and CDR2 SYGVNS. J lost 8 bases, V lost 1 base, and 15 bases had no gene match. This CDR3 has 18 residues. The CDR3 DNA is TGTGCCAGCAGTGAATCGGAGAGGACAGGGGATGGTGCGGACACCATATATTTT. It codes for CASSESERTGDGADTIYF.

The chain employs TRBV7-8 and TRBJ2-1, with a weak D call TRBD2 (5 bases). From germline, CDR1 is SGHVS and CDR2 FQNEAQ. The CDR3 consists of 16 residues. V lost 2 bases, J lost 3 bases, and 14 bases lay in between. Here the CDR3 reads CASSLSPGNRYNEQFF. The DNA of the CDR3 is TGTGCCAGCAGCTTATCTCCGGGGAATCGCTACAATGAGCAGTTCTTC.